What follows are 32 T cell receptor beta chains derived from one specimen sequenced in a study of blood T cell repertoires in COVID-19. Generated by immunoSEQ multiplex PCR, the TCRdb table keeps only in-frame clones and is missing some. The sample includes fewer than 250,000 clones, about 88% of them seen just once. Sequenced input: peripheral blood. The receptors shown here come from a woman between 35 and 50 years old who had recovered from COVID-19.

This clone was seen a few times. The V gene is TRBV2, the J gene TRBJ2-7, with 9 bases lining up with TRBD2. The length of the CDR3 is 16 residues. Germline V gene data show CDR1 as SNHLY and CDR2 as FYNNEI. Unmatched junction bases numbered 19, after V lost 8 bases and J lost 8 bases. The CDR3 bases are TGTGCCAGCCTCCCACTCGGCGGGGGGGGAATTACGAAGCAGTACTTC. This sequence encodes CASLPLGGGGITKQYF.

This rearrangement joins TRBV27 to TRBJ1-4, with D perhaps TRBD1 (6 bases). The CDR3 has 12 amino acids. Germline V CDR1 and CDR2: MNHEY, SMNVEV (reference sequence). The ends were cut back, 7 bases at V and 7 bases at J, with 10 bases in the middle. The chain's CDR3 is CASKTRGEKLFF. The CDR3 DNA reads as TGTGCCAGCAAAACCAGGGGTGAAAAACTGTTTTTT.

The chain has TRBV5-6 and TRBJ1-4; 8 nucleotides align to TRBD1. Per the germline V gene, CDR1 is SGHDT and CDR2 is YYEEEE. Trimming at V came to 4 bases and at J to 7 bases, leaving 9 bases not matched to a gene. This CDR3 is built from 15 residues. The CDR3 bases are TGTGCCAGCAGCGCGACAGGGGATGTTAGTGAAAAACTGTTTTTT. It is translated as CASSATGDVSEKLFF.

The CDR3 loop reads CASSLGDRGPGELFF. The CDR3 DNA sequence: TGTGCCAGCAGCTTGGGTGACAGGGGGCCCGGGGAGCTGTTTTTT. The V and J genes are TRBV5-5 and TRBJ2-2; 10 bases are a match to TRBD1. In germline, CDR1 is SGHKS, CDR2 YYEKEE (reference sequence). V was clipped by 0 bases and J by 6 bases; unmatched bases: 2. The CDR3 is made up of 15 amino acids.

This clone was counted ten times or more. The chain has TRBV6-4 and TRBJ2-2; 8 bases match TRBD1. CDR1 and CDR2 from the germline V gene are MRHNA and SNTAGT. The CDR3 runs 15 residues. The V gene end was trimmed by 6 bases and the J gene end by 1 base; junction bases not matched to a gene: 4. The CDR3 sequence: CASSLGQGNTGELFF. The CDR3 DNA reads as TGTGCCAGCAGCCTTGGACAGGGGAACACCGGGGAGCTGTTTTTT.

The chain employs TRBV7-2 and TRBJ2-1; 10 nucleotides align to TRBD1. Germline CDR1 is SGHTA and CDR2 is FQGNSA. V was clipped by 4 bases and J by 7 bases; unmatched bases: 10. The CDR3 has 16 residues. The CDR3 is CASSSPTGGILNEQFF. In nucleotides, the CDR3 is TGTGCCAGCAGCTCGCCGACAGGGGGCATTTTGAATGAGCAGTTCTTC.

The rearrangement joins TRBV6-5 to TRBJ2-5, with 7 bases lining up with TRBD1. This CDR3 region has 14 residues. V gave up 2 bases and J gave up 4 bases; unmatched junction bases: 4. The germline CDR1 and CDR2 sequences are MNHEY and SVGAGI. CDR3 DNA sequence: TGTGCCAGCAGTTACATGACAGGGTCAGAGACCCAGTACTTC. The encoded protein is CASSYMTGSETQYF.

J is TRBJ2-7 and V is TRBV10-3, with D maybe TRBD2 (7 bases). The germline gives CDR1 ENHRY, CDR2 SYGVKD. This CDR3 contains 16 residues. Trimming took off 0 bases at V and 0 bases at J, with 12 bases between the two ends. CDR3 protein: CAISESRGGVSYEQYF. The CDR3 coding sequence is TGTGCCATCAGTGAGTCGAGGGGGGGAGTCTCCTACGAGCAGTACTTC.

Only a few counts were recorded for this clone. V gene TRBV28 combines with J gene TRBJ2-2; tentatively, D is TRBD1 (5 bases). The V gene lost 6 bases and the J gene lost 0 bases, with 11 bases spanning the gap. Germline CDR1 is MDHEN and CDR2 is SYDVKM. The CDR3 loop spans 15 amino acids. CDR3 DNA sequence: TGTGCCAGCAGCCTTGGGGCCCCGAACACCGGGGAGCTGTTTTTT. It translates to CASSLGAPNTGELFF.

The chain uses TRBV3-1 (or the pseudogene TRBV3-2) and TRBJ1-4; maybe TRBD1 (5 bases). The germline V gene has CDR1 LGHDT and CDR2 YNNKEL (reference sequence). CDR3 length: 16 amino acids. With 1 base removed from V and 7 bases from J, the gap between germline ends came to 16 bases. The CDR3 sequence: CASSQGSGERGEKLFF. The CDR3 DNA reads TGTGCCAGCAGCCAAGGGTCGGGGGAGAGAGGTGAAAAACTGTTTTTT.

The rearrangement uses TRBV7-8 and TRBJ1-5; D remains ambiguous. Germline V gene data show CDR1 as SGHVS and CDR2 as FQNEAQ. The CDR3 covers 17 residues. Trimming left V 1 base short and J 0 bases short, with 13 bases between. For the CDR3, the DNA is TGTGCCAGCAGCTTAGGCTTCCGGGAAAGTAGCAATCAGCCCCAGCATTTT. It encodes CASSLGFRESSNQPQHF.

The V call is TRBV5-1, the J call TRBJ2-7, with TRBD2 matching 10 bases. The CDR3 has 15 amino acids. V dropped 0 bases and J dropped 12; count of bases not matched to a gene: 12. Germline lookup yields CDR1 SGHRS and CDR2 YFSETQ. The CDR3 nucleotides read TGCGCCAGCAGCTTGGAAGCGGGAGGGCCATCAGGGCGGTACTTC. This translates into CASSLEAGGPSGRYF. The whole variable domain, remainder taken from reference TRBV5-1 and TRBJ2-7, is KAGVTQTPRYLIKTRGQQVTLSCSPISGHRSVSWYQQTPGQGLQFLFEYFSETQRNKGNFPGRFSGRQFSNSRSEMNVSTLELGDSALYLCASSLEAGGPSGRYFGPGTRLTVT.

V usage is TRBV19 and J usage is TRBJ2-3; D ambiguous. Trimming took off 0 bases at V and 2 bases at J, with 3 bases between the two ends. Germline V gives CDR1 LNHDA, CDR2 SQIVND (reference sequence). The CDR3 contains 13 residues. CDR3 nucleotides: TGTGCCAGTAGTATAGACTTCACAGATACGCAGTATTTT. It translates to CASSIDFTDTQYF.

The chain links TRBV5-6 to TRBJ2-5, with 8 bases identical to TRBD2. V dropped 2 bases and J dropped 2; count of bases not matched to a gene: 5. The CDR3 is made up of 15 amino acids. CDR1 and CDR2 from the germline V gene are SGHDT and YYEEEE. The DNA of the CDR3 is TGTGCCAGCAGCTTCTTTAGCGGGAAACAAGAGACCCAGTACTTC. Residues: CASSFFSGKQETQYF.

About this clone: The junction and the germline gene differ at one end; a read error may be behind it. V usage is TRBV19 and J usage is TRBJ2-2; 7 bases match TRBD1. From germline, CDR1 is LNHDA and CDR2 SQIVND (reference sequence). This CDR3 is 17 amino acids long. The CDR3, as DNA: TGTGCCAGTACTATAATCCGGGACAGCGGAACCACCGGGGAGCTGTTTTTT. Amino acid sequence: CASTIIRDSGTTGELFF.

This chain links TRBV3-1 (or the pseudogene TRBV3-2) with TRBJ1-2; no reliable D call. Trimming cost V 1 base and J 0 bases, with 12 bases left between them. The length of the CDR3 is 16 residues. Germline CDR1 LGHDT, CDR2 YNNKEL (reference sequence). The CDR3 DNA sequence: TGTGCCAGCAGCCAAGGGTCTCGGCAGGCTAACTATGGCTACACCTTC. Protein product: CASSQGSRQANYGYTF.

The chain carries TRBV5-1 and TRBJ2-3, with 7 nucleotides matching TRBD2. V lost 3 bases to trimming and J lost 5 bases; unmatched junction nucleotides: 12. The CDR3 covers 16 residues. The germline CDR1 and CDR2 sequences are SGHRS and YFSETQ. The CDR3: CASSSIPSGGRDTQYF. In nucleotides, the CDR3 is TGCGCCAGCAGCTCTATACCTAGCGGAGGCAGAGATACGCAGTATTTT.

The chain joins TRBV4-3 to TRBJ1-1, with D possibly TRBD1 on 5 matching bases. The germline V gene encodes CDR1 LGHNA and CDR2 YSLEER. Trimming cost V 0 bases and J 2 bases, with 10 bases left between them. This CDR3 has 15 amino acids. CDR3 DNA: TGCGCCAGCAGCCAAGATTGGAGGGGCAACACTGAAGCTTTCTTT. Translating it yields CASSQDWRGNTEAFF.

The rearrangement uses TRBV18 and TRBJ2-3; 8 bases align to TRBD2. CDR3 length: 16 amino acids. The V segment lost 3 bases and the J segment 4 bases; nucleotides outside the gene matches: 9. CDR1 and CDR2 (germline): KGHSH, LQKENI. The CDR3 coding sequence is TGTGCCAGCTCACCGATCCGCGGGAGGACCTCAGATACGCAGTATTTT. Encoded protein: CASSPIRGRTSDTQYF.

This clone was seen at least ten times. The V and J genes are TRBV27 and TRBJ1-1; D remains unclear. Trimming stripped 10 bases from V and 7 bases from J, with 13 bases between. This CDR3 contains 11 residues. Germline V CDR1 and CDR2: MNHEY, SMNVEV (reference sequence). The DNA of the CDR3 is TGTGCCAACCCAAGGTACAGTGAAGCTTTCTTT. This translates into CANPRYSEAFF.

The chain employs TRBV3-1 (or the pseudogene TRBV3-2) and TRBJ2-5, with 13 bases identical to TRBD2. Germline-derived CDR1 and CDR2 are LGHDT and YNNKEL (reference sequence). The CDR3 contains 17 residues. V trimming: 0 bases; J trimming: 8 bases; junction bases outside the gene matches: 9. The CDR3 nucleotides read TGTGCCAGCAGCCAAGAAACGGGACTAGCGGGGCAAGGAACCCAGTACTTC. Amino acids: CASSQETGLAGQGTQYF.

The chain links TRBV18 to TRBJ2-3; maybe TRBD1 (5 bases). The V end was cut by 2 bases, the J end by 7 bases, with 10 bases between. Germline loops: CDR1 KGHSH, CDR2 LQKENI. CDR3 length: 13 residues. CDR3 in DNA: TGTGCCAGCTCACCAGGGGCGCGAAATACGCAGTATTTT. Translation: CASSPGARNTQYF.

CDR3: CASRGAGTAFNTEAFF. The CDR3 DNA follows: TGTGCCAGCAGGGGGGCCGGGACAGCCTTTAACACTGAAGCTTTCTTT. The rearrangement uses TRBV25-1 and TRBJ1-1, with 7 bases aligning to TRBD1. J lost 2 bases, V lost 6 bases, and 12 bases had no gene match. The length of the CDR3 is 16 residues. CDR1 MGHDK and CDR2 SYGVNS come from the germline V gene. Variable domain in full (rest from reference TRBV25-1 and TRBJ1-1): EADIYQTPRYLVIGTGKKITLECSQTMGHDKMYWYQQDPGMELHLIHYSYGVNSTEKGDLSSESTVSRIRTEHFPLTLESARPSHTSQYLCASRGAGTAFNTEAFFGQGTRLTVV.

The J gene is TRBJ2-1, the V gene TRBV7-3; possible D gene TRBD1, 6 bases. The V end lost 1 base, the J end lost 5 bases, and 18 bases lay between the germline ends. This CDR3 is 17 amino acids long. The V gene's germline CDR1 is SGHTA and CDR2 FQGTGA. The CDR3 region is CASSLIPSRGFDNEQFF. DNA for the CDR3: TGTGCCAGCAGCTTAATCCCCAGCAGGGGCTTCGACAATGAGCAGTTCTTC.

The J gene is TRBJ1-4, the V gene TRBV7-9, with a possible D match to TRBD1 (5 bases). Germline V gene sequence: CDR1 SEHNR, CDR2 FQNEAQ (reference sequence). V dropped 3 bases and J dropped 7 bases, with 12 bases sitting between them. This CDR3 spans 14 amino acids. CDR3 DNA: TGTGCCAGCAGCTTTGCGGGGACTGCTGAAAAACTGTTTTTT. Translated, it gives CASSFAGTAEKLFF.

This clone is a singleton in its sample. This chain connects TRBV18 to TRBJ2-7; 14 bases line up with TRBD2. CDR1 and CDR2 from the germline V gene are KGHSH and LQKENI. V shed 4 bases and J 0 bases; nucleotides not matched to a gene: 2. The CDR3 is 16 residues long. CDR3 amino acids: CASSQGLAGDSYEQYF. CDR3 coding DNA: TGTGCCAGCTCACAGGGACTAGCGGGGGACTCCTACGAGCAGTACTTC.

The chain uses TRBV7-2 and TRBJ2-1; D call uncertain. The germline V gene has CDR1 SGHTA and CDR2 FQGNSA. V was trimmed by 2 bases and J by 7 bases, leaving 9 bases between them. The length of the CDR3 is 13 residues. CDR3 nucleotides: TGTGCCAGCAGCTTAAGTGTCGGGAATGAGCAGTTCTTC. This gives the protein CASSLSVGNEQFF.

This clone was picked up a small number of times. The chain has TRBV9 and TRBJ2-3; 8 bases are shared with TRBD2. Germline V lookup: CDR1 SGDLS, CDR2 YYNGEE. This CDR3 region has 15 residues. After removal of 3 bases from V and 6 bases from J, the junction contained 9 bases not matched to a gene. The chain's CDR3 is CASSEGDLAGDTQYF. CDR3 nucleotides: TGTGCCAGCAGCGAGGGGGACCTAGCGGGCGATACGCAGTATTTT.

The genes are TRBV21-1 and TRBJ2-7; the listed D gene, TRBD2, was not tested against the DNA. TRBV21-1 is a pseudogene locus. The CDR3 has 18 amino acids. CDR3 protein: CASSKVGGRAPHSYEQYF. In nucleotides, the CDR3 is TGTGCCAGCAGCAAAGTCGGCGGGAGGGCCCCCCACTCCTACGAGCAGTACTTC.

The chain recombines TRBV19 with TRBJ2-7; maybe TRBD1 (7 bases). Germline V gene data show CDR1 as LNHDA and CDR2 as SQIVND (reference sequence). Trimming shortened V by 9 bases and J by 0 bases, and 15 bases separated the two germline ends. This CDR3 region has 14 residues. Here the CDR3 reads CASQGGRGSYEQYF. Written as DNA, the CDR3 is TGTGCCAGCCAGGGGGGAAGGGGCTCCTACGAGCAGTACTTC.

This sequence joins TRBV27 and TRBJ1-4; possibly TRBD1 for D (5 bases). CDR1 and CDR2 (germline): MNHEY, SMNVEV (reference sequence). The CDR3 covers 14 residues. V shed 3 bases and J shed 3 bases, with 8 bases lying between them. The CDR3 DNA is TGTGCCAGCAGTTTTCAGGGCCCTAATGAAAAACTGTTTTTT. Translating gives CASSFQGPNEKLFF.

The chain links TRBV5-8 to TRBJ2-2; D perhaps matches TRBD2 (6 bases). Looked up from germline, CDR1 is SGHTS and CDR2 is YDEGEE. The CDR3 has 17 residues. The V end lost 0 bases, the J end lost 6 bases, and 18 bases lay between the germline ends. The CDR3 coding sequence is TGTGCCAGCAGCTTGGTACAGTCAAGACTAGTCTCCGGGGAGCTGTTTTTT. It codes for CASSLVQSRLVSGELFF. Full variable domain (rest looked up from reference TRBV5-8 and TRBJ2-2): EAGVTQSPTHLIKTRGQQATLRCSPISGHTSVYWYQQALGLGLQFLLWYDEGEERNRGNFPPRFSGRQFPNYSSELNVNALELEDSALYLCASSLVQSRLVSGELFFGEGSRLTVL.